These 9 T cell receptor beta chains were all obtained from the same sample, sequenced in a study of OX40 agonist ivuxolimab in advanced cancers. Sequencing was performed with immunoSEQ multiplex PCR; in TCRdb, only in-frame clones are kept and a portion is missing. The profile covers approximately 77,000 clones, with nearly 85% appearing a single time and under 8.5% taken by the ten largest. The source material was CD4+ or CD8+ T cells sorted from blood, sampled in a trial of the OX40 agonist ivuxolimab. These receptors were collected from an adult with an advanced solid tumor such as melanoma, head and neck, liver or kidney cancer.

V and J are TRBV12-5 and TRBJ2-2; 7 bases fit TRBD1. The CDR3 is made up of 15 amino acids. The trim removed 4 bases at V and 1 base at J, leaving 3 bases unmatched. Germline V gene data show CDR1 as LGHNT and CDR2 as FRNRAP. CDR3 in DNA: TGTGCTAGTGGTTCGGGACAGCGGAACACCGGGGAGCTGTTTTTT. Amino acid sequence: CASGSGQRNTGELFF.

The chain combines TRBV11-2 with TRBJ1-1; 10 bases fit TRBD1. Looked up from germline, CDR1 is SGHAT and CDR2 is FQNNGV. The CDR3 length is 13 residues. Trimming removed 5 bases from V and 7 bases from J; junction bases left unmatched: 4. CDR3 sequence (DNA): TGTGCCAGCAGCCCAGGGACAGGGGTTGAAGCTTTCTTT. Translation: CASSPGTGVEAFF.

This clone was observed a single time. The V and J genes are TRBV9 and TRBJ2-1; tentatively, D is TRBD1 or TRBD2 (6 bases each). The length of the CDR3 is 16 residues. The V end lost 2 bases, the J end lost 0 bases, and 12 bases lay between the germline ends. Germline assignment: CDR1 SGDLS and CDR2 YYNGEE. The CDR3 coding sequence is TGTGCCAGCAGCGTCGGGGGCTCGGGCTCCTACAATGAGCAGTTCTTC. It encodes CASSVGGSGSYNEQFF.

The CDR3, as DNA: TGTGCCAGCAGCGTAACCTCTAGTACGAATACGCAGTATTTT. Protein sequence: CASSVTSSTNTQYF. The rearrangement joins TRBV11-3 to TRBJ2-3; no definite D call. There are 14 residues in the CDR3. V dropped 5 bases and J dropped 7 bases, with 16 bases sitting between them. The germline V gene has CDR1 SGHNT and CDR2 YENEEA.

The rearrangement joins TRBV7-2 to TRBJ2-7; D perhaps matches TRBD2 (6 bases). This CDR3 region has 13 residues. Germline loops: CDR1 SGHTA, CDR2 FQGNSA. Deletions cut 0 bases from V and 4 bases from J, with 7 bases between. The DNA for the CDR3 is TGTGCCAGCAGCTTAGCGGGAGGTTACGAGCAGTACTTC. Residues: CASSLAGGYEQYF.

This chain connects TRBV4-2 to TRBJ1-4, with D possibly TRBD1 on 5 matching bases. The CDR3 contains 17 residues. The V gene lost 1 base and the J gene lost 8 bases, with 20 bases spanning the gap. Germline CDR1 and CDR2: LGHNA and YNFKEQ. The CDR3 DNA follows: TGTGCCAGCAGCCAAGGACGGGGCAGCGCCGCTCACGAAAAACTGTTTTTT. This codes for CASSQGRGSAAHEKLFF.

This clone appeared a few times. This sequence joins TRBV27 and TRBJ1-4, with TRBD1 matching 8 bases. The length of the CDR3 is 15 residues. Unmatched junction bases numbered 5, after V lost 1 base and J lost 7 bases. Germline loops: CDR1 MNHEY, CDR2 SMNVEV (reference sequence). The chain's CDR3 is CASSLYQGASEKLFF. For the CDR3, the DNA is TGTGCCAGCAGTTTATATCAGGGGGCCTCTGAAAAACTGTTTTTT.

The J gene is TRBJ1-1, the V gene TRBV6-5, with D possibly matching TRBD1 (5 bases). CDR1 is MNHEY, CDR2 SVGAGI, per germline. V lost 6 bases and J lost 0, with 8 bases in between. CDR3 size: 13 residues. The CDR3 DNA follows: TGTGCCAGCAGCTGGACAATGAACACTGAAGCTTTCTTT. It yields the protein CASSWTMNTEAFF.

The chain is built from TRBV4-3 and TRBJ2-3; D tentatively reads TRBD1 or TRBD2 (6 bases each). Trimming pared 1 base from V and 3 bases from J, leaving 11 bases between. This CDR3 is 15 amino acids long. Germline CDR1 is LGHNA and CDR2 is YSLEER. Here the CDR3 reads CASSQGRGRTDTQYF. In nucleotides, the CDR3 is TGCGCCAGCAGCCAAGGTAGGGGGAGGACAGATACGCAGTATTTT.